Below, 18 T cell receptor beta chains from the same sample are listed, as sequenced in a study of CD8 T cells in ankylosing spondylitis. TCRdb re-called the 5' RACE reads with MiXCR, one entry per CDR3 protein. The table includes about 260,000 distinct CDR3 sequences, about 19% detected once. Source material: blood, either unsorted or a sorted T cell fraction (not recorded which). The receptor source for this set is a male donor with ankylosing spondylitis or in good health (not recorded which).

The table lists this clonotype with a few counts. J is TRBJ2-5 and V is TRBV7-3, with D possibly TRBD1 on 5 matching bases. The CDR3 consists of 15 residues. The V gene's germline CDR1 is SGHTA and CDR2 FQGTGA. Trimming pared 2 bases from V and 4 bases from J, leaving 14 bases between. The CDR3 protein is CASSLGQGAAETQYF. CDR3 in DNA: TGTGCCAGCAGCTTAGGGCAGGGTGCCGCAGAGACCCAGTACTTC.

The chain's CDR3 is CASSYSTAVNSPLHF. CDR3 nucleotide sequence: TGTGCCAGCAGTTACTCGACGGCGGTTAATTCACCCCTCCACTTT. This sequence joins TRBV6-5 and TRBJ1-6; D gene ambiguous. CDR1 is MNHEY, CDR2 SVGAGI, per germline. The CDR3 is 15 amino acids. The V end was cut by 0 bases, the J end by 6 bases, with 9 bases between.

The chain links TRBV28 to TRBJ2-4; 7 bases fit TRBD2. CDR3 length equals 16 residues. Trimming at V came to 8 bases and at J to 1 base, leaving 11 bases not matched to a gene. Germline V lookup: CDR1 MDHEN, CDR2 SYDVKM. The CDR3 loop is CASVGFAGAAKNIQYF. Written as DNA, the CDR3 is TGTGCCAGCGTGGGGTTCGCGGGAGCGGCCAAAAACATTCAGTACTTC. Looking up the rest from reference TRBV28 and TRBJ2-4 gives the full variable domain: DVKVTQSSRYLVKRTGEKVFLECVQDMDHENMFWYRQDPGLGLRLIYFSYDVKMKEKGDIPEGYSVSREKKERFSLILESASTNQTSMYLCASVGFAGAAKNIQYFGAGTRLSVL.

This chain links TRBV29-1 with TRBJ1-4, with D possibly matching TRBD1 (6 bases). Germline V CDR1 and CDR2: SQVTM, ANQGSEA. CDR3 length equals 15 residues. V was trimmed by 7 bases and J by 3 bases, leaving 18 bases between them. The CDR3 sequence: CSAQRGGAANEKLFF. The CDR3 DNA reads TGCAGCGCCCAGAGAGGGGGGGCGGCTAATGAAAAACTGTTTTTT. Full variable domain (remainder filled in from reference TRBV29-1 and TRBJ1-4): SAVISQKPSRDICQRGTSLTIQCQVDSQVTMMFWYRQQPGQSLTLIATANQGSEATYESGFVIDKFPISRPNLTFSTLTVSNMSPEDSSIYLCSAQRGGAANEKLFFGSGTQLSVL.

The chain couples TRBV12-3 or TRBV12-4 to TRBJ2-7, with TRBD1 matching over 12 bases. V gave up 3 bases and J gave up 6 bases; unmatched junction bases: 6. This CDR3 has 15 amino acids. The CDR3 region is CASSFGTGGMAEQYV. The CDR3 DNA reads TGTGCCAGCAGTTTCGGGACAGGGGGCATGGCCGAGCAGTACGTC.

This chain uses TRBV28 with TRBJ2-5; no clear D gene. The CDR3 consists of 13 residues. Trimming removed 6 bases from V and 2 bases from J, with 10 bases in between. The germline V gene encodes CDR1 MDHEN and CDR2 SYDVKM. CDR3 protein: CASSLRYQETQYF. Written as DNA, the CDR3 is TGTGCCAGCAGCCTCAGGTATCAAGAGACCCAGTACTTC.

The chain combines TRBV7-2 with TRBJ2-3; possible D gene TRBD1, 5 bases. V was shortened by 3 bases and J by 7 bases, with 11 bases between the two germline ends. Germline CDR1 reads SGHTA; CDR2 reads FQGNSA. This CDR3 spans 13 amino acids. The CDR3 here is CASSFDSPHTQYF. CDR3 nucleotides: TGTGCCAGCAGCTTTGACAGCCCTCATACGCAGTATTTT.

This clonotype was detected many times. The rearrangement joins TRBV15 to TRBJ1-5; the D gene is possibly TRBD1 (5 bases). Germline V CDR1 and CDR2: LNHNV, YYDKDF (reference sequence). The CDR3 is made up of 17 amino acids. Trimming removed 5 bases at V and 2 bases at J, with 19 bases between. The CDR3 DNA reads as TGTGCCACCAGCGCACGGGAGGGGCTGAGCGGCAATCAGCCCCAGCATTTT. This codes for CATSAREGLSGNQPQHF. The full variable domain, completed using reference TRBV15 and TRBJ1-5, is DAMVIQNPRYQVTQFGKPVTLSCSQTLNHNVMYWYQQKSSQAPKLLFHYYDKDFNNEADTPDNFQSRRPNTSFCFLDIRSPGLGDTAMYLCATSAREGLSGNQPQHFGDGTRLSIL.

The CDR3 loop is CASSLALGSGEKLFF. The CDR3 DNA sequence: TGTGCCAGCAGCTTAGCGCTGGGTTCTGGTGAAAAACTGTTTTTT. The rearrangement joins TRBV7-9 to TRBJ1-4, with no clear D. Trimming removed 0 bases at V and 7 bases at J, with 12 bases between. CDR1 is SEHNR, CDR2 FQNEAQ, per germline (reference sequence). The CDR3 runs 15 residues.

This chain uses TRBV30 with TRBJ1-2, with a possible D match to TRBD1 (5 bases). The CDR3 totals 11 residues. V lost 4 bases and J lost 4, with 7 bases in between. Germline V CDR1 and CDR2: GTSNPN, SVGIG (reference sequence). The DNA of the CDR3 is TGTGCCTGGACAGGGTCCTATGGCTACACCTTC. It codes for CAWTGSYGYTF.

This clonotype has at least ten counts. V and J are TRBV4-2 and TRBJ2-4; D is ambiguous. V gave up 0 bases and J gave up 5 bases, with 8 bases separating them. The CDR3 totals 14 residues. Germline CDR1 and CDR2: LGHNA and YNFKEQ. The CDR3 sequence is CASSQDIQENIQYF. CDR3 nucleotides: TGTGCCAGCAGCCAAGATATTCAAGAAAACATTCAGTACTTC.

This clonotype was found a few times. The chain carries TRBV2 and TRBJ1-6, with D unresolved. This CDR3 is built from 17 residues. V was pared by 2 bases and J by 0 bases, with 11 bases between. From germline, CDR1 is SNHLY and CDR2 FYNNEI. The CDR3 reads CASSELRLRSYNSPLHF. CDR3 nucleotides: TGTGCCAGCAGTGAACTCCGATTACGCTCCTATAATTCACCCCTCCACTTT. The full variable domain, in which reference TRBV2 and TRBJ1-6 provide the parts outside the CDR3, is EPEVTQTPSHQVTQMGQEVILRCVPISNHLYFYWYRQILGQKVEFLVSFYNNEISEKSEIFDDQFSVERPDGSNFTLKIRSTKLEDSAMYFCASSELRLRSYNSPLHFGNGTRLTVT.

The genes are TRBV5-1 and TRBJ2-5; 7 bases line up with TRBD1. CDR1 is SGHRS and CDR2 is YFSETQ in the germline V gene. J was trimmed by 5 bases and V by 0 bases; bases with no gene match: 7. This CDR3 region has 15 residues. The CDR3 sequence: CASSLAGQAVETQYF. CDR3 in DNA: TGCGCCAGCAGCTTGGCTGGACAGGCCGTTGAGACCCAGTACTTC.

This clonotype showed up just a few times. The rearrangement uses TRBV3-1 and TRBJ2-1, with D uncertain. Germline V gives CDR1 LGHDT, CDR2 YNNKEL (reference sequence). The CDR3 extends over 14 amino acids. The V end lost 0 bases, the J end lost 5 bases, and 8 bases lay between the germline ends. The CDR3 loop is CASSQDWRNNEQFF. For the CDR3, the DNA is TGTGCCAGCAGCCAAGATTGGCGGAACAATGAGCAGTTCTTC.

Only a few counts were recorded for this clonotype. The chain carries TRBV12-3 or TRBV12-4 and TRBJ2-1; weak D call: TRBD1 (6 bases). The CDR3 runs 15 residues. Trimming removed 7 bases from V and 1 base from J, with 14 bases in between. The CDR3 protein is CASKEGGLSYNEQFF. The CDR3 nucleotides read TGTGCCAGCAAGGAAGGGGGTCTATCCTACAATGAGCAGTTCTTC.

This clonotype was detected a few times. The V call is TRBV7-2, the J call TRBJ1-1; 7 nucleotides align to TRBD1. Germline V gene data show CDR1 as SGHTA and CDR2 as FQGNSA. Trimming took 4 bases from V and 0 from J; bases not matched to a gene: 5. The CDR3 consists of 15 residues. Written as DNA, the CDR3 is TGTGCCAGCAGCTCCCGACAGGGCATGAACACTGAAGCTTTCTTT. Translating gives CASSSRQGMNTEAFF.

The J gene is TRBJ2-5, the V gene TRBV29-1; 8 bases line up with TRBD1. This CDR3 contains 12 residues. The ends lost 6 bases at V and 5 bases at J; junction bases unmatched: 5. The germline gives CDR1 SQVTM, CDR2 ANQGSEA. The CDR3 DNA follows: TGCAGCGTCGACAGGGGCCGGGAGACCCAGTACTTC. It yields the protein CSVDRGRETQYF.

The chain links TRBV6-2 or TRBV6-3 to TRBJ2-4; D uncertain. Germline-derived CDR1 and CDR2 are MNHEY and SVGEGT. V was trimmed by 4 bases and J by 1 base, leaving 11 bases between them. This CDR3 has 15 residues. For the CDR3, the DNA is TGTGCCAGCAGTTCGGCGAGCTCGGCCAAAAACATTCAGTACTTC. Translation: CASSSASSAKNIQYF.